This note documents a single TCR beta chain sequence. This sample is part of a study of blood T cell repertoires in COVID-19. Study as a whole: Acute-phase and convalescent COVID-19 samples originated in the United States, Italy and Spain. PBMCs, B-cell-depleted T cells, or T cells provided the cDNA or gDNA that made up the material.

In the study's own analysis: From reference gene primer amplification, estimates of nucleated cell counts were derived. Repertoires were generated with immunoSEQ multiplex PCR, while TCRdb's copy carries only in-frame clones and drops some. V, J and clone size are those of that table, while D and trimming were read from the DNA. Altogether about 150,000 clones are present, more than 90% being singletons, with the ten largest covering approximately 0.5%. Sequencing was performed on peripheral blood. The clonotype originates from a man in his fifties with acute or convalescent COVID-19.

CDR3 DNA sequence: TGTGCCAGCAGCGTAGCGGGGGGGCCCACGAACACCGGGGAGCTGTTTTTT. This encodes CASSVAGGPTNTGELFF. The chain uses TRBV9 and TRBJ2-2, with TRBD2 matching over 8 bases. Germline CDR1 and CDR2: SGDLS and YYNGEE. V dropped 0 bases and J dropped 0; count of bases not matched to a gene: 4. CDR3 length equals 17 residues.